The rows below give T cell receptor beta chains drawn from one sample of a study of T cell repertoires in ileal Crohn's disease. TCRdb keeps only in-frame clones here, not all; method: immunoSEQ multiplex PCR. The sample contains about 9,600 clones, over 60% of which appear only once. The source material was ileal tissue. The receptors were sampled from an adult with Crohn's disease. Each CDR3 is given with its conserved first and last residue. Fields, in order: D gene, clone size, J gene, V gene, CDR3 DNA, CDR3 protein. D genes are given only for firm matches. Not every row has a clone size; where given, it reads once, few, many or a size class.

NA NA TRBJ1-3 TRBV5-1 TGCGCCAGCAGCCCCGGTTTCTCTGGAAACACCATATATTTT CASSPGFSGNTIYF
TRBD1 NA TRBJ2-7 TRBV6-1 TGTGCCAGCGTAAGGGGGCTAGAACCCTACGAGCAGTACTTC CASVRGLEPYEQYF
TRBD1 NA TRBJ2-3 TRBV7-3 TGTGCCAGCAGCCCACAGACAGGGAACCCAGATACGCAGTATTTT CASSPQTGNPDTQYF
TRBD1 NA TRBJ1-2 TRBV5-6 TGTGCCAGCAGCCCGGGACAGGGGGCCGGGGGCTACACCTTC CASSPGQGAGGYTF
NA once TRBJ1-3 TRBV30 TGTGCCTGGGGTCGGCGGGTAAGCTCTGGAAACACCATATATTTT CAWGRRVSSGNTIYF
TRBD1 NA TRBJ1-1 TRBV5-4 TGTGCCAGCAGCGTCCGGGACAGGGGCGGGAGGACTGAAGCTTTCTTT CASSVRDRGGRTEAFF
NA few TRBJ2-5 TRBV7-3 TGTGCCAGCAGCTTAAACAGGGAGGAGACCCAGTACTTC CASSLNREETQYF
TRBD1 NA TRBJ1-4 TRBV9 TGTGCCAGCAGCGTAGCCTCCGGGACAGGGGGAACTAATGAAAAACTGTTTTTT CASSVASGTGGTNEKLFF
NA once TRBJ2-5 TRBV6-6 TGTGCCAGCCTACCAAGTCGCGGCCAAGAGACCCAGTACTTC CASLPSRGQETQYF
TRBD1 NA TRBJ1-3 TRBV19 TGTGCCAGTGGCCGACAGGGACCGAGCTCTGGAAACACCATATATTTT CASGRQGPSSGNTIYF
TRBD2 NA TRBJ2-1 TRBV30 TGTGCCTCCCGCGCGGGAGGCCCAGGGATCTTC CASRAGGPGIF
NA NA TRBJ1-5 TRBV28 TGTGCCAGCAGTCCGCGGACTTATAGCAATCAGCCCCAGCATTTT CASSPRTYSNQPQHF
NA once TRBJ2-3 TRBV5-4 TGTGCCAGCACCATAGGGGGTTTGGGATCAGATACGCAGTATTTT CASTIGGLGSDTQYF
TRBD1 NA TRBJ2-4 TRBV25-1 TGTGCCAGCAGTGCGGGGACAGGGAAAAACATTCAGTACTTC CASSAGTGKNIQYF
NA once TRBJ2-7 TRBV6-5 TGTGCCAGCCGAGACGCTGGCGGTGTGTACGAGCAGTACTTC CASRDAGGVYEQYF
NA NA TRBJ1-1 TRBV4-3 TGCGCCAGCAGTGGTCCGAGACTCCCCGCGACTTCCTCGAAGAACACTGAAGCTTTCTTT CASSGPRLPATSSKNTEAFF
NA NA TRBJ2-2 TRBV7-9 TGTGCCAGCAGTCCACCAGGACAAAGGGCCGCCGGGGAGCTGTTTTTT CASSPPGQRAAGELFF
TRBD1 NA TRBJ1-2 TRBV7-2 TGTGCCAGCAGCTCTCCGGACAGGGGTTTTTATGGCTACACCTTC CASSSPDRGFYGYTF
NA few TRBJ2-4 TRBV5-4 TGTGCCAGCAGCTCGAGGGAAACCTGGGGGCCCAAAAACATTCAGTACTTC CASSSRETWGPKNIQYF
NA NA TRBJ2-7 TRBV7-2 TGTGCCAGCAGCTTAAAGTACAGGGCAAGTGAGCAGTACTTC CASSLKYRASEQYF
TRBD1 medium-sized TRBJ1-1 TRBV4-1 TGCGCCAGCAGCCAGACAGGGAAAGGAATGAACACTGAAGCTTTCTTT CASSQTGKGMNTEAFF
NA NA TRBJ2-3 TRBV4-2 TGTGCCAGCAGCCAAGTGGGTGGGGCCGGCACAGATACGCAGTATTTT CASSQVGGAGTDTQYF
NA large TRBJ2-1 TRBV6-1 TGTGCCAGCAGTGATTCACAGGGCCGAAAACACTACAATGAGCAGTTCTTC CASSDSQGRKHYNEQFF
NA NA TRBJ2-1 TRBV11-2 TGTGCCAGCAGCCGACAGGCACTCTCCTACAATGAGCAGTTCTTC CASSRQALSYNEQFF
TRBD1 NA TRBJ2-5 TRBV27 TGTGCCAGCAGTGACAGGGCTCAGACCCAGTACTTC CASSDRAQTQYF
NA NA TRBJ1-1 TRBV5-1 TGCGCCAGCAGCTTGAACACGGGGAACACTGAAGCTTTCTTT CASSLNTGNTEAFF
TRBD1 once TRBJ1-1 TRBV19 TGTGCCAGTATCCCCGGAACAGGGGCTTCTGAAGCTTTCTTT CASIPGTGASEAFF
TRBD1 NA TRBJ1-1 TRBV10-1 TGCGCCAGCAGTGCCGGGACAGGGGGCTTTTTGAACACTGAAGCTTTCTTT CASSAGTGGFLNTEAFF
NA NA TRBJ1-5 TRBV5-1 TGCGCCAGCAGCTTGGACGAGGGGCCCCAGCATTTT CASSLDEGPQHF
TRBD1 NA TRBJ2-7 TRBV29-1 TGCAGCGTTCTCACAGGACAGGGGTACGAGCAGTACTTC CSVLTGQGYEQYF
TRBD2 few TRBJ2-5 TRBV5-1 TGCGCCAGCAGGCAGGGACTAGCGGGAGACGGGCAAGAGACCCAGTACTTC CASRQGLAGDGQETQYF